The clone carrying this TCR beta chain appeared many times. For the second PCR, which ran for about 6 to 11 cycles, a sample-barcoded 5' primer and a J-beta primer mix were used. Every single cDNA molecule received a tag from a template-switch adaptor with 12 random nucleotides. TCRdb called the 5' RACE reads again in MiXCR, with one record for every CDR3 protein. The sample lists about 640,000 distinct CDR3 sequences, approximately 59% seen once, with 30% to 45% in the top ten. The individuals who served as donors were healthy Caucasians living in Russia, aged roughly 6 to 100. The source of the sample is a study of blood T cells in healthy people across ages. Study background: About one barcoded beta molecule per two T cells was the capture yield of template switching.

The TCR sequence derives from a man in his sixties in good health. The sequenced sample was blood.

Here the CDR3 reads CASSPTGQGIDTQYF. CDR3 nucleotide sequence: TGTGCCAGCAGCCCCACCGGACAGGGGATAGATACGCAGTATTTT. The rearrangement uses TRBV7-9 and TRBJ2-3; 9 bases agree with TRBD1. J gave up 5 bases and V 5 bases, and 8 bases lay outside the gene matches. Per germline, CDR1 SEHNR and CDR2 FQNEAQ (reference sequence). CDR3 length equals 15 residues. The full variable domain, completed using reference TRBV7-9 and TRBJ2-3, is DTGVSQNPRHKITKRGQNVTFRCDPISEHNRLYWYRQTLGQGPEFLTYFQNEAQLEKSRLLSDRFSAERPKGSFSTLEIQRTEQGDSAMYLCASSPTGQGIDTQYFGPGTRLTVL.